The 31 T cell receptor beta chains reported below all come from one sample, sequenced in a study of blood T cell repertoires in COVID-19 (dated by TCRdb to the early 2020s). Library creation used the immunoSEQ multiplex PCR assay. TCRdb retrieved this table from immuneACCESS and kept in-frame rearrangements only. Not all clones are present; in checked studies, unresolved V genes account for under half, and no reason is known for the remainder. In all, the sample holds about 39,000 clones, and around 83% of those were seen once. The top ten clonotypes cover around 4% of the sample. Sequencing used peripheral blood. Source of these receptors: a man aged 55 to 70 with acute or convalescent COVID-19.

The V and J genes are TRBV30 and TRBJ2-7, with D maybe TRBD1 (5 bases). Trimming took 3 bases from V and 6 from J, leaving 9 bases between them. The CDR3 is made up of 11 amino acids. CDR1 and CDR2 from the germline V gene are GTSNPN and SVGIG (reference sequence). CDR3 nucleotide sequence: TGTGCCTGGAGCCCAGGGTCCGAGCAGTACTTC. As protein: CAWSPGSEQYF.

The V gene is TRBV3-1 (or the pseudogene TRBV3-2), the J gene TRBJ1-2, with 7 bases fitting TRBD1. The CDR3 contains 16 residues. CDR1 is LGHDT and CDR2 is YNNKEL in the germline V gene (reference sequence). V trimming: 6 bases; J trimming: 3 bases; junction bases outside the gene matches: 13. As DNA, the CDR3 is TGTGCCAGCAGTCTACAGGGGAAGGGTGAGGACTATGGCTACACCTTC. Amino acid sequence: CASSLQGKGEDYGYTF.

The CDR3 loop reads CASSRDRALSSTDTQYF. The CDR3 nucleotides are TGTGCCAGCTCCCGGGACAGGGCTTTATCCAGCACAGATACGCAGTATTTT. The V and J genes are TRBV18 and TRBJ2-3, with TRBD1 identical over 9 bases. Germline V CDR1 and CDR2: KGHSH, LQKENI. This CDR3 comprises 17 residues. The ends lost 6 bases at V and 0 bases at J; junction bases unmatched: 10.

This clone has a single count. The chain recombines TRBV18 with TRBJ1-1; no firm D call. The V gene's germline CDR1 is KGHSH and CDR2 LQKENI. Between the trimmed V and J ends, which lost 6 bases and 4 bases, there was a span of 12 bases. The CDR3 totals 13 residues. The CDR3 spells CASSPNTGTEAFF. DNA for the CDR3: TGTGCCAGCTCGCCAAACACGGGCACTGAAGCTTTCTTT.

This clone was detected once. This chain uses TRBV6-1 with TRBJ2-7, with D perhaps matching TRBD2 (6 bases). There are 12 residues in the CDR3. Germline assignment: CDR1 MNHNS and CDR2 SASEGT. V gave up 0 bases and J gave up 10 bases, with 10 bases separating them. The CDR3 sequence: CASSEAGTVQYF. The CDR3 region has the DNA TGTGCCAGCAGTGAAGCGGGGACTGTACAGTACTTC.

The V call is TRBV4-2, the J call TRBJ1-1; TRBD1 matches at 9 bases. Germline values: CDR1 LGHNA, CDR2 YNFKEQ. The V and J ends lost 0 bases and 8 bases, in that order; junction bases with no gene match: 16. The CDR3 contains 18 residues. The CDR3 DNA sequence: TGTGCCAGCAGCCAAGATCCGAGGACAGGGGCCGCAGAGGTGGAAGCTTTCTTT. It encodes CASSQDPRTGAAEVEAFF.

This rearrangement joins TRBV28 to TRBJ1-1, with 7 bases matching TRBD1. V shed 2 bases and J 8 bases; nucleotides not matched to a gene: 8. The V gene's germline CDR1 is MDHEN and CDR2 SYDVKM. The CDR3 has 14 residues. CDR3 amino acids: CASSLANRGFEAFF. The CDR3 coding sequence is TGTGCCAGCAGTTTAGCCAACAGGGGATTCGAAGCTTTCTTT.

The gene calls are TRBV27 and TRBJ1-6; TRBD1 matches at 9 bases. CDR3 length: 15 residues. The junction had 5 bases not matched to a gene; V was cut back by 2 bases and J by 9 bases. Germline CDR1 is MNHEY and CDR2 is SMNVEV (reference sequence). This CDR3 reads CASSLNGQGTSPLHF. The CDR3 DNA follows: TGTGCCAGCAGTTTAAACGGACAGGGGACTTCACCCCTCCACTTT.

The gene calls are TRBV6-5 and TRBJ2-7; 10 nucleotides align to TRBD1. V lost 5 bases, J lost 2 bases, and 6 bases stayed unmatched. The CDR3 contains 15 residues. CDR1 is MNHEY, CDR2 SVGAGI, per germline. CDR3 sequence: CASSSFGTGAYEQYF. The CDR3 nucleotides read TGTGCCAGCAGTAGCTTCGGGACAGGGGCCTACGAGCAGTACTTC.

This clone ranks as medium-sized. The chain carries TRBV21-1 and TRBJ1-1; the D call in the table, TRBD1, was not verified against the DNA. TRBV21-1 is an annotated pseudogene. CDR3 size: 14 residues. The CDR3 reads CAGGQGLENTEAFF. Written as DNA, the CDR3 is TGTGCCGGAGGACAGGGGCTAGAGAACACTGAAGCTTTCTTT.

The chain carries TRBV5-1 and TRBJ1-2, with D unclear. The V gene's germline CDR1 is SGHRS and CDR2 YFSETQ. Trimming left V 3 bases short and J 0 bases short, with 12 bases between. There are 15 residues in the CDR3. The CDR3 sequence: CASSSDTKANYGYTF. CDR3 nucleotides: TGCGCCAGCAGCTCAGACACGAAAGCTAACTATGGCTACACCTTC. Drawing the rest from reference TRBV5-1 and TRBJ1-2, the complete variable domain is KAGVTQTPRYLIKTRGQQVTLSCSPISGHRSVSWYQQTPGQGLQFLFEYFSETQRNKGNFPGRFSGRQFSNSRSEMNVSTLELGDSALYLCASSSDTKANYGYTFGSGTRLTVV.

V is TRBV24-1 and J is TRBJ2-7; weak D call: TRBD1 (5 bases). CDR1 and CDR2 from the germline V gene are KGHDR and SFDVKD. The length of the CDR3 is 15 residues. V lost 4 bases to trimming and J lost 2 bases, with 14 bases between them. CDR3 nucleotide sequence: TGTGCCACCAGTGAAGGGCAGGGTAGGACCTACGAGCAGTACTTC. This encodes CATSEGQGRTYEQYF.

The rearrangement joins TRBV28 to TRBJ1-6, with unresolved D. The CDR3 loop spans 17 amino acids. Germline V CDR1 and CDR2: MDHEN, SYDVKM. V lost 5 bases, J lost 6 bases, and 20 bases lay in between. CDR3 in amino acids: CASSPSPSSLLNSPLHF. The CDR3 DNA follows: TGTGCCAGCAGTCCCAGTCCGAGTTCACTACTTAATTCACCCCTCCACTTT.

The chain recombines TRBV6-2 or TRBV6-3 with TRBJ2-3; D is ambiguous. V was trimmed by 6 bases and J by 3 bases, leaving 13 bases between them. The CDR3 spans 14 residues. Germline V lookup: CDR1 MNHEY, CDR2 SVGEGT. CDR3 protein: CASSPFSRTDTQYF. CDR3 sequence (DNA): TGTGCCAGCAGCCCTTTTAGTAGAACAGATACGCAGTATTTT.

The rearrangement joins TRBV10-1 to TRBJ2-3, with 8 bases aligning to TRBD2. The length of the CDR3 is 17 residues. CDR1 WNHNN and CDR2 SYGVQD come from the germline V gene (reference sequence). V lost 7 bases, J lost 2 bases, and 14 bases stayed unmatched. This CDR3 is CASKGVIAGCPTDTQYF. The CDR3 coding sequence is TGCGCCAGCAAAGGGGTTATAGCGGGATGCCCCACAGATACGCAGTATTTT.

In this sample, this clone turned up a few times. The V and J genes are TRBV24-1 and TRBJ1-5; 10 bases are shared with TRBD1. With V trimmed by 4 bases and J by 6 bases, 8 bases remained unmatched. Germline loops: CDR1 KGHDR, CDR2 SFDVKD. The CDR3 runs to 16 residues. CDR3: CATSDKTGGPTQPQHF. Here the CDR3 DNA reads TGTGCCACCAGTGACAAGACAGGGGGCCCCACTCAGCCCCAGCATTTT.

CDR3 in amino acids: CASSRGLDLGNEQFF. The CDR3 bases are TGTGCCAGTAGTAGGGGACTCGATCTCGGAAATGAGCAGTTCTTC. The V call is TRBV19, the J call TRBJ2-1; D is possibly TRBD2 (6 bases). CDR3 length: 15 residues. The ends were cut back, 4 bases at V and 7 bases at J, with 17 bases in the middle. Germline CDR1 is LNHDA and CDR2 is SQIVND (reference sequence).

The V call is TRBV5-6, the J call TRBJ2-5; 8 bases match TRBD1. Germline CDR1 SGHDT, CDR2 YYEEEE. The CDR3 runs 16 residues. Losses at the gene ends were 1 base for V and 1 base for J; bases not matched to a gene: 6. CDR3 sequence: CASSLRGTGGQETQYF. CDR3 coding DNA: TGTGCCAGCAGCTTGCGCGGGACAGGAGGCCAAGAGACCCAGTACTTC.

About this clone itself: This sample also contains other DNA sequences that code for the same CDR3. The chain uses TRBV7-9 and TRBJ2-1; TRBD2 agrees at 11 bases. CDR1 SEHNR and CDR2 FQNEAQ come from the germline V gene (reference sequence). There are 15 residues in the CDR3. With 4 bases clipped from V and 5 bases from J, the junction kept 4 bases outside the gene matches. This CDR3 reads CASSYRTSGHNEQFF. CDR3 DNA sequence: TGTGCCAGCAGCTACCGGACTAGCGGGCACAATGAGCAGTTCTTC. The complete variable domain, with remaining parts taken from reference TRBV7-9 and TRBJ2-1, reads DTGVSQNPRHKITKRGQNVTFRCDPISEHNRLYWYRQTLGQGPEFLTYFQNEAQLEKSRLLSDRFSAERPKGSFSTLEIQRTEQGDSAMYLCASSYRTSGHNEQFFGPGTRLTVL.

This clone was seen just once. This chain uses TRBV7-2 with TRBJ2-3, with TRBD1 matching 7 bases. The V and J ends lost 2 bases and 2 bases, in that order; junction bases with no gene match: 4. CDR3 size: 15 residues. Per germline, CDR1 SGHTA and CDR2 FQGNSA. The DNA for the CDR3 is TGTGCCAGCAGCTTACTCGGGACAGTCACAGATACGCAGTATTTT. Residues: CASSLLGTVTDTQYF.

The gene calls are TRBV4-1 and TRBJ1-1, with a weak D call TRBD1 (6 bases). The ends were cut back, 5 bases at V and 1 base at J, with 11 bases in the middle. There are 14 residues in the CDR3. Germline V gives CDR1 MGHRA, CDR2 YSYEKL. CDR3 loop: CASSLLGGNTEAFF. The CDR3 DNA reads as TGCGCCAGCAGCTTGCTAGGGGGGAACACTGAAGCTTTCTTT.

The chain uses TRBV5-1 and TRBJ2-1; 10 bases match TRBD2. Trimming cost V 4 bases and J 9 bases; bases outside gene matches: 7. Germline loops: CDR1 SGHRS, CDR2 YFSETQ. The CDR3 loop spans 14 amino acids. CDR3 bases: TGCGCCAGCAGCCTAGCGGGAGTAGGGAGTGAGCAGTTCTTC. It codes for CASSLAGVGSEQFF.

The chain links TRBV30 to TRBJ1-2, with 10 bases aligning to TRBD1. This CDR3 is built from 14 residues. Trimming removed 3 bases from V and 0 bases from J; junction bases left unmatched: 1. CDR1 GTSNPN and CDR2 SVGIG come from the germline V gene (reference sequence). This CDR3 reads CAWRGQGTNYGYTF. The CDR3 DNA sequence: TGTGCCTGGAGGGGACAGGGGACTAACTATGGCTACACCTTC.

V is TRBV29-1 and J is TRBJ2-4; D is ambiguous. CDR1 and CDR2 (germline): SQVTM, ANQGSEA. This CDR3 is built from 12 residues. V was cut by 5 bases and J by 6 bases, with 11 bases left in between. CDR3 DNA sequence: TGCAGCGTTATTACAGCAACAAACATTCAGTACTTC. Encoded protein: CSVITATNIQYF. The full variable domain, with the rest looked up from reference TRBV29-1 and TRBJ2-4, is SAVISQKPSRDICQRGTSLTIQCQVDSQVTMMFWYRQQPGQSLTLIATANQGSEATYESGFVIDKFPISRPNLTFSTLTVSNMSPEDSSIYLCSVITATNIQYFGAGTRLSVL.

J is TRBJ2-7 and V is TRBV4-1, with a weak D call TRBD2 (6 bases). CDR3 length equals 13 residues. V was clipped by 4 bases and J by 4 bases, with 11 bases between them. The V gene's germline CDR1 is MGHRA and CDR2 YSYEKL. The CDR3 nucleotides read TGCGCCAGCAGCCGGGAGGAGGCATACGAGCAGTACTTC. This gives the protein CASSREEAYEQYF.

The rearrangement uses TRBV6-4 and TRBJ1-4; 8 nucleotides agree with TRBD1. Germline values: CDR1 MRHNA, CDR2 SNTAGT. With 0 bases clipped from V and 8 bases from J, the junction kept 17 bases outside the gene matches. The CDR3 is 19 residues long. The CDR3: CASSDSTGVRSLVGEKLFF. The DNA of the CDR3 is TGTGCCAGCAGTGACTCGACAGGGGTTCGGAGTCTAGTTGGGGAAAAACTGTTTTTT.

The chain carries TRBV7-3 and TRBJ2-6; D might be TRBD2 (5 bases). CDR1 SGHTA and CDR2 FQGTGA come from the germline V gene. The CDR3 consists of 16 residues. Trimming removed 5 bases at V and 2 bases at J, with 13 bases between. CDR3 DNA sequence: TGTGCCAGCAGCGCCGAGCCCGGGGCTGGGGCCAACGTCCTGACTTTC. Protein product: CASSAEPGAGANVLTF.

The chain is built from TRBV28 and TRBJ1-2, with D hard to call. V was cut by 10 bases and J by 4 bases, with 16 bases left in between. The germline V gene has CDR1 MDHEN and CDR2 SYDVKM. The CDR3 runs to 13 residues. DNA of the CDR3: TGTGCCACCATTCGAGGCCTTGGCTATGGCTACACCTTC. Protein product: CATIRGLGYGYTF.

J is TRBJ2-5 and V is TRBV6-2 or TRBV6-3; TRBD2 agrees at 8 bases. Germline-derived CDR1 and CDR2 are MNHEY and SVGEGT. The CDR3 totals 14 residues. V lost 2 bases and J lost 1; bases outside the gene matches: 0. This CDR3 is CASSYAGGQETQYF. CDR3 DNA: TGTGCCAGCAGTTACGCGGGGGGCCAAGAGACCCAGTACTTC.

Here the CDR3 reads CAIGPGQGELAGGVVDEQYF. In DNA, the CDR3 is TGTGCCATCGGGCCGGGACAGGGAGAACTAGCGGGGGGCGTCGTCGACGAGCAGTACTTC. The chain has TRBV10-3 and TRBJ2-7; 12 nucleotides line up with TRBD2. V shed 8 bases and J 5 bases; nucleotides not matched to a gene: 25. CDR3 length: 20 residues. CDR1 is ENHRY, CDR2 SYGVKD, per germline.

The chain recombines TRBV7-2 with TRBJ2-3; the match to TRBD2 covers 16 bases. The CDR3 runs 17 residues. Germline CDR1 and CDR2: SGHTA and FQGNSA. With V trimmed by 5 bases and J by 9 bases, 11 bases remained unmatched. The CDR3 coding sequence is TGTGCCAGCAGCATCGAAGGGACTAGCGGGGGGGCAGGGACGCAGTATTTT. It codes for CASSIEGTSGGAGTQYF.